The clone carrying this T cell receptor beta chain was observed many times. It was with unique molecular identifiers that the TCRbeta library was prepared. TCRdb re-called the PCR reads through MiXCR, storing one row per CDR3 protein. The sample comprises around 250,000 distinct CDR3 sequences, almost 10% of which are singletons, and about a tenth rests with the top ten. The data were obtained in a study of T-cell reconstitution after alpha-beta-depleted transplantation in children. The CDR3 covers 11 residues. Germline V gene data show CDR1 as SEHNR and CDR2 as FQNEAQ (reference sequence). V was pared by 5 bases and J by 2 bases, with 3 bases between.

This receptor was obtained from a human donor who donated a stem cell graft to a child with SCID. The J gene is TRBJ2-5, the V gene TRBV7-9, with D hard to call. Sequenced material: PBMCs from the stem cell graft donor, taken from the stem cell graft. The chain's CDR3 is CASSQQETQYF. CDR3 in DNA: TGTGCCAGCAGCCAACAAGAGACCCAGTACTTC. Full variable domain (remainder filled in from reference TRBV7-9 and TRBJ2-5): DTGVSQNPRHKITKRGQNVTFRCDPISEHNRLYWYRQTLGQGPEFLTYFQNEAQLEKSRLLSDRFSAERPKGSFSTLEIQRTEQGDSAMYLCASSQQETQYFGPGTRLLVL.